The next 18 T cell receptor beta chains were all read from a single sample in a study of CD8 T cells in Susac syndrome. Random hexamers were used to reverse transcribe roughly 0.45 to 1 ug of RNA. Via MiXCR, TCRdb re-called the immunoSEQ multiplex PCR reads, giving one row per CDR3 protein. This sample has approximately 170,000 distinct CDR3 sequences, with roughly 94% found just once. Sequenced sample: CD4+ T cells from PBMCs. These receptors all come from a human donor with multiple sclerosis.

The chain carries TRBV2 and TRBJ1-1; weak D call: TRBD1 (6 bases). The V gene lost 6 bases and the J gene lost 7 bases, with 15 bases spanning the gap. CDR1 and CDR2 (germline): SNHLY, FYNNEI. This CDR3 is 13 amino acids long. This chain's CDR3 is CASRLQGQGEAFF. CDR3 coding DNA: TGTGCCAGCAGGCTACAGGGTCAAGGTGAAGCTTTCTTT.

This sequence joins TRBV24-1 and TRBJ2-1; 7 bases are shared with TRBD2. V trimming: 2 bases; J trimming: 13 bases; junction bases outside the gene matches: 10. This CDR3 has 14 residues. Germline values: CDR1 KGHDR, CDR2 SFDVKD. CDR3 nucleotides: TGTGCCACCAGTGATTCCCGGAGCGGGACCGCACAGTTCTTC. As protein: CATSDSRSGTAQFF.

The chain has TRBV5-1 and TRBJ1-1; D unresolved. Germline V gene data show CDR1 as SGHRS and CDR2 as YFSETQ. The CDR3 loop spans 12 amino acids. Trimming shortened V by 4 bases and J by 2 bases, and 6 bases separated the two germline ends. The CDR3 protein is CASSAGNTEAFF. CDR3 nucleotides: TGCGCCAGCAGCGCAGGAAACACTGAAGCTTTCTTT.

V and J are TRBV6-2 or TRBV6-3 and TRBJ1-2, with TRBD1 as a possible D gene (6 bases). The CDR3 spans 12 residues. CDR1 MNHEY and CDR2 SVGEGT come from the germline V gene. With 4 bases removed from V and 7 bases from J, the gap between germline ends came to 10 bases. The DNA for the CDR3 is TGTGCCAGCAGTTTACAGGGATTTGGCTACACCTTC. Protein: CASSLQGFGYTF.

The chain recombines TRBV30 with TRBJ2-3; perhaps TRBD2 as D (5 bases). V lost 0 bases, J lost 4 bases, and 11 bases lay in between. CDR1 and CDR2 from the germline V gene are GTSNPN and SVGIG (reference sequence). The CDR3 runs to 14 residues. CDR3 loop: CAWSVRLAADTQYF. CDR3 nucleotide sequence: TGTGCCTGGAGTGTAAGGCTAGCAGCAGATACGCAGTATTTT.

CDR3 DNA sequence: TGTGCCAGCAGCCTCCCCGGGACAGGGAGCACCGGGGAGCTGTTTTTT. Translated: CASSLPGTGSTGELFF. The chain carries TRBV2 and TRBJ2-2; TRBD1 matches 9 bases. The CDR3 has 16 residues. The trim removed 6 bases at V and 4 bases at J, leaving 9 bases unmatched. CDR1 SNHLY and CDR2 FYNNEI come from the germline V gene.

This sequence joins TRBV2 and TRBJ2-1; D is ambiguous. V lost 4 bases, J lost 15 bases, and 10 bases lay in between. Per germline, CDR1 SNHLY and CDR2 FYNNEI. This CDR3 comprises 10 residues. Written as DNA, the CDR3 is TGTGCCAGCAGTGTTGAAGTTCTGTTCTTC. Translation: CASSVEVLFF.

The CDR3 DNA reads as TGTGCCAGCAGTTTCACCATTAAGAACACTGAAGCTTTCTTT. It codes for CASSFTIKNTEAFF. V is TRBV12-3 or TRBV12-4 and J is TRBJ1-1; D call uncertain. The CDR3 extends over 14 amino acids. The V and J ends lost 3 bases and 1 base respectively, with 9 bases between them.

In nucleotides, the CDR3 is TGCAGCGCCACCGGGACAGGGGACCTAAGCAACTATGGCTACACCTTC. As protein: CSATGTGDLSNYGYTF. This chain connects TRBV29-1 to TRBJ1-2; the match to TRBD1 covers 10 bases. The CDR3 runs to 16 residues. The germline V gene has CDR1 SQVTM and CDR2 ANQGSEA. Trimming took 7 bases from V and 2 from J; bases not matched to a gene: 13.

The chain links TRBV25-1 to TRBJ2-1; unclear D gene. The CDR3 contains 14 residues. The V gene's germline CDR1 is MGHDK and CDR2 SYGVNS. V was clipped by 6 bases and J by 3 bases, with 12 bases between them. The CDR3 sequence: CASRKDLYYNEQFF. The CDR3 DNA reads TGTGCCAGCAGAAAGGATCTCTACTACAATGAGCAGTTCTTC. Full variable domain (rest looked up from reference TRBV25-1 and TRBJ2-1): EADIYQTPRYLVIGTGKKITLECSQTMGHDKMYWYQQDPGMELHLIHYSYGVNSTEKGDLSSESTVSRIRTEHFPLTLESARPSHTSQYLCASRKDLYYNEQFFGPGTRLTVL.

Only one count was recorded for this clonotype. This chain links TRBV20-1 with TRBJ2-5; the match to TRBD1 covers 8 bases. Germline V gene data show CDR1 as DFQATT and CDR2 as SNEGSKA (reference sequence). The junction had 11 bases not matched to a gene; V was cut back by 6 bases and J by 2 bases. The CDR3 spans 15 residues. Here the CDR3 DNA reads TGCAGTGCCTACCCAGGGGGCTGGGAGCAAGAGACCCAGTACTTC. This translates into CSAYPGGWEQETQYF.

J is TRBJ1-6 and V is TRBV4-1, with D uncertain. This CDR3 has 16 residues. Trimming took off 1 base at V and 9 bases at J, with 16 bases between the two ends. The germline CDR1 and CDR2 sequences are MGHRA and YSYEKL. For the CDR3, the DNA is TGCGCCAGCAGCCAAGGCCTCCCGAGAGGGCCTTCACCCCTCCACTTT. This encodes CASSQGLPRGPSPLHF.

This clonotype has only one observation. This chain connects TRBV27 to TRBJ1-1; TRBD1 is a possible D gene (6 bases). This CDR3 spans 13 amino acids. Looked up from germline, CDR1 is MNHEY and CDR2 is SMNVEV (reference sequence). V dropped 5 bases and J dropped 6 bases, with 13 bases sitting between them. CDR3 residues: CASSPLRGSEAFF. CDR3 nucleotides: TGTGCCAGCAGTCCTCTCAGGGGTTCTGAAGCTTTCTTT.

The CDR3 DNA is TGTGCCTGGAGTCGCCCAACAGATACGCAGTATTTT. The encoded protein is CAWSRPTDTQYF. The V call is TRBV30, the J call TRBJ2-3; no reliable D call. There are 12 residues in the CDR3. Germline CDR1 and CDR2: GTSNPN and SVGIG (reference sequence). Trimming took off 2 bases at V and 3 bases at J, with 6 bases between the two ends.

This clonotype was observed once. V gene TRBV28 combines with J gene TRBJ2-5; weak D call: TRBD1 (6 bases). The germline V and J ends were trimmed by 4 bases and 3 bases, with 18 bases remaining between them. Looked up from germline, CDR1 is MDHEN and CDR2 is SYDVKM. The CDR3 contains 16 residues. The CDR3 nucleotides read TGTGCCAGCAGTTCGATGCTGGGCAGGGGCGAAGAGACCCAGTACTTC. Encoded protein: CASSSMLGRGEETQYF.

The J gene is TRBJ2-7, the V gene TRBV6-6, with 8 bases lining up with TRBD1. J lost 5 bases, V lost 0 bases, and 6 bases had no gene match. The CDR3 consists of 15 residues. The germline CDR1 and CDR2 sequences are MNHNY and SVGAGI (reference sequence). CDR3 in amino acids: CASSYSTGQENEQYF. CDR3 nucleotide sequence: TGTGCCAGCAGTTACTCGACGGGACAGGAAAACGAGCAGTACTTC.

This clonotype occurred once. This rearrangement joins TRBV3-1 to TRBJ2-1; 7 nucleotides line up with TRBD2. The CDR3 consists of 16 residues. CDR1 is LGHDT, CDR2 YNNKEL, per germline (reference sequence). The V gene end was trimmed by 2 bases and the J gene end by 6 bases; junction bases not matched to a gene: 10. The DNA for the CDR3 is TGTGCCAGCAGCCAACTCGACAAGCGGGAAGGCAATGAGCAGTTCTTC. Its translation: CASSQLDKREGNEQFF.

The chain has TRBV12-3 or TRBV12-4 and TRBJ2-2; D remains ambiguous. The CDR3 has 14 amino acids. V was trimmed by 5 bases and J by 3 bases, leaving 10 bases between them. CDR3 DNA sequence: TGTGCCAGCAGTCCGGGTTTTGACACCGGGGAGCTGTTTTTT. Protein product: CASSPGFDTGELFF.